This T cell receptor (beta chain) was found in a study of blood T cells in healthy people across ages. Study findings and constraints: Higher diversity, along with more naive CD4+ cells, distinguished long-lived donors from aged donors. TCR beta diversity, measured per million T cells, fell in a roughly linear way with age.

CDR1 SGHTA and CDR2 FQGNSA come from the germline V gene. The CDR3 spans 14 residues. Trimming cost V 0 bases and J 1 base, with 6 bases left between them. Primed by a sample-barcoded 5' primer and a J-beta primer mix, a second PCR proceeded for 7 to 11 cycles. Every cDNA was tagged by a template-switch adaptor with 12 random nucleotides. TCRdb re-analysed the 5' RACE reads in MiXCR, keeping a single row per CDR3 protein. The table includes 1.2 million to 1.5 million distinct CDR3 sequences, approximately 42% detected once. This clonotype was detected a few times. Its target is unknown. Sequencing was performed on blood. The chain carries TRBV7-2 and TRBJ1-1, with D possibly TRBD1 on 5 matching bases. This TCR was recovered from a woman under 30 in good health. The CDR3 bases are TGTGCCAGCAGCTTAGCAGGGGCGAACACTGAAGCTTTCTTT. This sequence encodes CASSLAGANTEAFF.